The 6 T cell receptor beta chains below come from one sample, sequenced in a study of cytomegalovirus exposure and HLA in healthy donors. With 60 Vbeta and 13 Jbeta primers, the PCR was carried out. Data came from immunoSEQ multiplex PCR; TCRdb stores just in-frame clones and leaves some out. The table includes about 150,000 clones, roughly 77% detected once. The material sequenced was PBMCs. The receptors derive from a man aged 25-40 years in good health and CMV-seropositive.

This clone was recorded only once. The chain has TRBV5-1 and TRBJ2-7, with TRBD2 identical over 11 bases. The V gene's germline CDR1 is SGHRS and CDR2 YFSETQ. V lost 4 bases and J lost 6; bases outside the gene matches: 9. The CDR3 is made up of 15 amino acids. The CDR3 nucleotides read TGCGCCAGCAGCCCGATGACTAGCGGGAAAACCGAGCAGTACTTC. Its translation: CASSPMTSGKTEQYF.

This clone was detected only a few times. The V call is TRBV15, the J call TRBJ2-2; a possible D gene is TRBD1 (6 bases). CDR3 length: 17 residues. The V end was cut by 1 base, the J end by 1 base, with 13 bases between. In germline, CDR1 is LNHNV, CDR2 YYDKDF (reference sequence). As DNA, the CDR3 is TGTGCCACCAGCAGAGGTACAGGGCCCCTGAACACCGGGGAGCTGTTTTTT. The encoded protein is CATSRGTGPLNTGELFF.

The V call is TRBV7-8, the J call TRBJ1-1; the D is unclear. Germline assignment: CDR1 SGHVS and CDR2 FQNEAQ. The CDR3 is 16 amino acids. Between the trimmed V and J ends, which lost 2 bases and 1 base, there was a span of 14 bases. CDR3 sequence: CASSLRTGNRNTEAFF. Here the CDR3 DNA reads TGTGCCAGCAGCTTAAGGACTGGAAATCGGAACACTGAAGCTTTCTTT.

This clone was counted between two and nine times. J is TRBJ2-1 and V is TRBV15; 7 nucleotides agree with TRBD2. Trimming at V came to 5 bases and at J to 7 bases, leaving 8 bases not matched to a gene. CDR3 length equals 14 residues. Germline lookup yields CDR1 LNHNV and CDR2 YYDKDF (reference sequence). CDR3 amino acids: CATSPIAGVNEQFF. The CDR3 DNA sequence: TGTGCCACCAGCCCTATTGCGGGGGTAAATGAGCAGTTCTTC.

A few counts support this clone. This chain uses TRBV25-1 with TRBJ1-2; D may be TRBD1 (5 bases). Trimming took off 1 base at V and 2 bases at J, with 11 bases between the two ends. The CDR3 runs 15 residues. Germline lookup yields CDR1 MGHDK and CDR2 SYGVNS. DNA of the CDR3: TGTGCCAGCAGTGAATTCGACAGTCTCAACTATGGCTACACCTTC. This translates into CASSEFDSLNYGYTF.

This clone was found a few times. Other DNA sequences in the same sample also yield this CDR3. The chain is built from TRBV4-2 and TRBJ2-6; TRBD2 matches at 7 bases. Germline V lookup: CDR1 LGHNA, CDR2 YNFKEQ. CDR3 length: 17 residues. Trimming at V came to 0 bases and at J to 0 bases, leaving 2 bases not matched to a gene. CDR3 amino acids: CASSQEGGSSGANVLTF. The CDR3 DNA reads as TGTGCCAGCAGCCAAGAGGGGGGGAGCTCTGGGGCCAACGTCCTGACTTTC.